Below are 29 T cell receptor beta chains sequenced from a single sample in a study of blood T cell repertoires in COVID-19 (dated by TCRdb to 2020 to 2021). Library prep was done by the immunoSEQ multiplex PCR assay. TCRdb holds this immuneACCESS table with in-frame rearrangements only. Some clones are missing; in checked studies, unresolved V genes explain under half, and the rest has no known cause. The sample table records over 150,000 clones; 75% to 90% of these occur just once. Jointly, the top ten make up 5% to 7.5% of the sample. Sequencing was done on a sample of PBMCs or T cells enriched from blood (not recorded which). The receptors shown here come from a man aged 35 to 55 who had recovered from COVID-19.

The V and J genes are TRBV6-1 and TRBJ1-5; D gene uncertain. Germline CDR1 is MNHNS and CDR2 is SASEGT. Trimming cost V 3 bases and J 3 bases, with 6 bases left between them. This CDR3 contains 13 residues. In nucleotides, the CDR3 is TGTGCCAGCAGTGAGCGAGACAATCAGCCCCAGCATTTT. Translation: CASSERDNQPQHF.

CDR3 amino acids: CASSSPPGGSVVGYTF. The CDR3 region has the DNA TGTGCCAGCAGCTCTCCCCCGGGGGGCTCCGTCGTGGGCTACACCTTC. This chain joins TRBV11-3 and TRBJ1-2; maybe TRBD1 (6 bases). The V and J ends lost 4 bases and 8 bases respectively, with 23 bases between them. Germline V gene sequence: CDR1 SGHNT, CDR2 YENEEA. The CDR3 contains 16 residues.

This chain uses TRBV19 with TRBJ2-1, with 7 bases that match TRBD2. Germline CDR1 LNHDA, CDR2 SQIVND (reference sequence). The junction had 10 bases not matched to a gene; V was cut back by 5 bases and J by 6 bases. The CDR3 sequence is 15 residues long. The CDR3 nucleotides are TGTGCCAGTAGTTCCTACCCGGTAGCGGGCAATGAGCAGTTCTTC. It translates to CASSSYPVAGNEQFF. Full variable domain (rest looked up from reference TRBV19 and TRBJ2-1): DGGITQSPKYLFRKEGQNVTLSCEQNLNHDAMYWYRQDPGQGLRLIYYSQIVNDFQKGDIAEGYSVSREKKESFPLTVTSAQKNPTAFYLCASSSYPVAGNEQFFGPGTRLTVL.

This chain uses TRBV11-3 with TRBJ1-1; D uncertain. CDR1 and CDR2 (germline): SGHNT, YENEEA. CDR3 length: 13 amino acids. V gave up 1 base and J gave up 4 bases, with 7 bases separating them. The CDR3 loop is CASSLGGITEAFF. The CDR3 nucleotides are TGTGCCAGCAGCTTAGGAGGGATCACTGAAGCTTTCTTT.

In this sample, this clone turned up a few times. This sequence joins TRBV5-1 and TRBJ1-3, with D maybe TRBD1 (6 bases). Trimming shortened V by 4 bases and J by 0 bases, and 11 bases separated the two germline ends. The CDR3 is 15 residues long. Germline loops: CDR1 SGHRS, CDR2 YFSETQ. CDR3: CASSPGEPSGNTIYF. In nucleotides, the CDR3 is TGCGCCAGCAGCCCAGGGGAACCCTCTGGAAACACCATATATTTT.

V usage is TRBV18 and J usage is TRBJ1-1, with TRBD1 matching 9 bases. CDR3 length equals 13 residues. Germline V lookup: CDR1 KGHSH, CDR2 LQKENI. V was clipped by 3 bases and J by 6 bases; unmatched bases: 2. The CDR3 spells CASSPGQGSEAFF. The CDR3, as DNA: TGTGCCAGCTCACCTGGACAGGGGTCTGAAGCTTTCTTT.

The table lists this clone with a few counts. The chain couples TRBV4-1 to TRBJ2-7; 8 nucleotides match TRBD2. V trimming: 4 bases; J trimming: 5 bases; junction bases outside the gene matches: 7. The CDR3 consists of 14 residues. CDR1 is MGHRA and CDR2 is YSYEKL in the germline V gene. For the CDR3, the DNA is TGCGCCAGCAGCCCGGGACTAGGGGCCGACGAGCAGTACTTC. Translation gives CASSPGLGADEQYF.

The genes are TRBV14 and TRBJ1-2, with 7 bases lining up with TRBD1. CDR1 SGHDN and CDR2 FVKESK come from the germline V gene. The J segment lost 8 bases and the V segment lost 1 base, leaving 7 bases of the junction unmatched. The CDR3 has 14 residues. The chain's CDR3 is CASSQGDRASGYTF. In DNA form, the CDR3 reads TGTGCCAGCAGCCAAGGAGACAGGGCCTCAGGCTACACCTTC.

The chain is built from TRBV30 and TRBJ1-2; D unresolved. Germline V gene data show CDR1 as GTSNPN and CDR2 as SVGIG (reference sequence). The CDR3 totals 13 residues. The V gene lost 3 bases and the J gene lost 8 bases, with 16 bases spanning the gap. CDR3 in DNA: TGTGCCTGGAGAGGACTACAGACGCGGGGCTACACCTTC. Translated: CAWRGLQTRGYTF.

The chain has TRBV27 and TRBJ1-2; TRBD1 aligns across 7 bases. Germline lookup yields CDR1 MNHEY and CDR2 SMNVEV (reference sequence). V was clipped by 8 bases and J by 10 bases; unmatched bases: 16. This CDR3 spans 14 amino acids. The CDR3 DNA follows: TGTGCCAGCGGGCGTCGCGACAGGGCTCACGCCTACACCTTC. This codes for CASGRRDRAHAYTF.

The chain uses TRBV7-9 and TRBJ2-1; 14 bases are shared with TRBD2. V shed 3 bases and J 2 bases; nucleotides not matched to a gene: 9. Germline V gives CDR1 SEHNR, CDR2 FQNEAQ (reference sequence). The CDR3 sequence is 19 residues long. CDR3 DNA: TGTGCCAGCAGCTTCCCTACTTGGACTAGCGGGAGGACCTACAATGAGCAGTTCTTC. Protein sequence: CASSFPTWTSGRTYNEQFF.

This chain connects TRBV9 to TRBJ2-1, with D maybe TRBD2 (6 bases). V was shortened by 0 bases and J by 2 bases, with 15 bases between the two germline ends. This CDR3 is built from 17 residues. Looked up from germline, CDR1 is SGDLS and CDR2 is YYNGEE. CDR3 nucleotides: TGTGCCAGCAGCGTAGACCCCGCAGGCGGGACCTACAATGAGCAGTTCTTC. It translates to CASSVDPAGGTYNEQFF.

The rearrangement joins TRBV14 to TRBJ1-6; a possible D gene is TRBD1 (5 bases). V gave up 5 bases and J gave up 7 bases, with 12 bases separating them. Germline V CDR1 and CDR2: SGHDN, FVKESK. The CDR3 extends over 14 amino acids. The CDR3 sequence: CASSVGTFNSPLHF. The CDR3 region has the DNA TGTGCCAGCAGCGTCGGGACTTTCAATTCACCCCTCCACTTT.

The CDR3 sequence is CATSEGNRARYEQYF. CDR3 bases: TGTGCCACCAGTGAAGGGAACAGGGCAAGATACGAGCAGTACTTC. The V gene is TRBV24-1, the J gene TRBJ2-7; TRBD1 is a possible D gene (6 bases). Trimming stripped 4 bases from V and 4 bases from J, with 16 bases between. Germline lookup yields CDR1 KGHDR and CDR2 SFDVKD. This CDR3 is built from 15 residues.

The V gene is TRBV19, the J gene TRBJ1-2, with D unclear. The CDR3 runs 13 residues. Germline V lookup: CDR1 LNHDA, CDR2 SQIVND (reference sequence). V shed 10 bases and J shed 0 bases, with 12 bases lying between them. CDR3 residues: CATLYGANYGYTF. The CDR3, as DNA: TGTGCCACCCTGTATGGAGCTAACTATGGCTACACCTTC. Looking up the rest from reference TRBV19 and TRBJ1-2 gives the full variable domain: DGGITQSPKYLFRKEGQNVTLSCEQNLNHDAMYWYRQDPGQGLRLIYYSQIVNDFQKGDIAEGYSVSREKKESFPLTVTSAQKNPTAFYLCATLYGANYGYTFGSGTRLTVV.

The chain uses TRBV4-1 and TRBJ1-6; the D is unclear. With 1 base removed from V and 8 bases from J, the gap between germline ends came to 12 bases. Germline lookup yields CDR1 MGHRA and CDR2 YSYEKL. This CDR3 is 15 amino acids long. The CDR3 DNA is TGCGCCAGCAGCCAAGCGGAGGCGCAGGATTCACCCCTCCACTTT. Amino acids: CASSQAEAQDSPLHF.

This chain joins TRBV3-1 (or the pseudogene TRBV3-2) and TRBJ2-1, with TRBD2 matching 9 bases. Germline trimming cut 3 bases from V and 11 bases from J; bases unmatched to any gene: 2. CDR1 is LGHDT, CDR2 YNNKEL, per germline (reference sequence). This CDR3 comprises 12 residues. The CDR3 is CASSQSSGKQFF. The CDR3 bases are TGTGCCAGCAGCCAGTCTAGCGGGAAGCAGTTCTTC.

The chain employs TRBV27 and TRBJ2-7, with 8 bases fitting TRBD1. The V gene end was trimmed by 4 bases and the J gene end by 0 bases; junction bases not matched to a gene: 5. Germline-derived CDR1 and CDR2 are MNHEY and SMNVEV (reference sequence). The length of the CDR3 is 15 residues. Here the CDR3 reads CASSWTGLNSYEQYF. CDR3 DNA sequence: TGTGCCAGCAGTTGGACAGGGCTAAACTCCTACGAGCAGTACTTC.

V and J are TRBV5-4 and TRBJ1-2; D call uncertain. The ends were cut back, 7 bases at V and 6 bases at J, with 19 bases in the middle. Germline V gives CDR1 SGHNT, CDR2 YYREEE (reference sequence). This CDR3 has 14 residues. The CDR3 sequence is CASFPRGLPDGYTF. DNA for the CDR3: TGTGCCAGCTTCCCTCGGGGTCTTCCGGATGGCTACACCTTC.

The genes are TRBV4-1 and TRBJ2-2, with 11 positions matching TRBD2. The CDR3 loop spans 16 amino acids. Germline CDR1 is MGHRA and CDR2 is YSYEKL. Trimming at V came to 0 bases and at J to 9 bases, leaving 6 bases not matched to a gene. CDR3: CASSQDPSGRSRELFF. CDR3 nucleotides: TGCGCCAGCAGCCAAGATCCTAGCGGGAGGTCCCGGGAGCTGTTTTTT.

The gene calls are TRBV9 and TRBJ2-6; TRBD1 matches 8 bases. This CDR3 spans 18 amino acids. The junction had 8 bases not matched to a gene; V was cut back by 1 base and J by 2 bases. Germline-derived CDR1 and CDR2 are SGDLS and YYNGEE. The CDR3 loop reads CASSVRRDRPAGANVLTF. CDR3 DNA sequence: TGTGCCAGCAGCGTACGCCGGGACAGGCCCGCTGGGGCCAACGTCCTGACTTTC.

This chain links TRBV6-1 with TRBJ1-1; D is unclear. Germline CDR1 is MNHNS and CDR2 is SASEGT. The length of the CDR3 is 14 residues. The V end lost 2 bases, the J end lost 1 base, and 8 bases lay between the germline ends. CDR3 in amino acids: CASSEFVRNTEAFF. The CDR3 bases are TGTGCCAGCAGTGAATTTGTGCGGAACACTGAAGCTTTCTTT.

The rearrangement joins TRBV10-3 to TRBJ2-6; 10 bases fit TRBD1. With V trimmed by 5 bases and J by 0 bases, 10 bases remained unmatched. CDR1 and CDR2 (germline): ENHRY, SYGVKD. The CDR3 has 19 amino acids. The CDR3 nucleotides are TGTGCCATCAGTTCTTTCGACAGGGGGCTTAGCTCTGGGGCCAACGTCCTGACTTTC. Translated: CAISSFDRGLSSGANVLTF.

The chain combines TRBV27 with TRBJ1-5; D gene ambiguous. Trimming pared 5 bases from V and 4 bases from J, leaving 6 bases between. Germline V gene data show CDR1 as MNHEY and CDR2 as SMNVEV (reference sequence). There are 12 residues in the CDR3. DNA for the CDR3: TGTGCCAGCAGTCCCCTTAATCAGCCCCAGCATTTT. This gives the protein CASSPLNQPQHF.

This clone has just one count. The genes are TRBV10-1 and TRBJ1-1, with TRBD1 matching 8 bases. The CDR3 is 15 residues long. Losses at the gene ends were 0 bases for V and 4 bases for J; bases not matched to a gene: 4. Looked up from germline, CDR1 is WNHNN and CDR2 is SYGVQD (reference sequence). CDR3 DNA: TGCGCCAGCAGTGAGTCCAGGGGGCGCGTCACTGAAGCTTTCTTT. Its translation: CASSESRGRVTEAFF.

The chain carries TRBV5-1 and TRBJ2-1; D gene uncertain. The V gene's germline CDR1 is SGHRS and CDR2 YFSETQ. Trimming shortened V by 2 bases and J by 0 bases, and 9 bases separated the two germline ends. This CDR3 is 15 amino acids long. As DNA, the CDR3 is TGCGCCAGCAGCTTAACGGTGAGCTCCTACAATGAGCAGTTCTTC. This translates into CASSLTVSSYNEQFF. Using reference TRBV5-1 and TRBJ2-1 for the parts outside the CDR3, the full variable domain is KAGVTQTPRYLIKTRGQQVTLSCSPISGHRSVSWYQQTPGQGLQFLFEYFSETQRNKGNFPGRFSGRQFSNSRSEMNVSTLELGDSALYLCASSLTVSSYNEQFFGPGTRLTVL.

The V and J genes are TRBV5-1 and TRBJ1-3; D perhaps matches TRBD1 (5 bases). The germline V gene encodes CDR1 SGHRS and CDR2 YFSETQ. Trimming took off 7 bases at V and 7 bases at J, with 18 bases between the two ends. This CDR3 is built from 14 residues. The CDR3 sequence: CASGRDSPRNTIYF. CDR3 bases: TGCGCCAGCGGCCGGGACTCCCCTCGGAACACCATATATTTT.

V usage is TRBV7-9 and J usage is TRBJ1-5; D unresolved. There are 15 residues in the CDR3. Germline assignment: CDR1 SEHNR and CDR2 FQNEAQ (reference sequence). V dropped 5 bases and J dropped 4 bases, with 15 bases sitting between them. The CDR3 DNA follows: TGTGCCAGCAGCCTGGAGCGCTCCCTAAATCAGCCCCAGCATTTT. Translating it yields CASSLERSLNQPQHF. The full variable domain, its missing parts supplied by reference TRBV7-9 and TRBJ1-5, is DTGVSQNPRHKITKRGQNVTFRCDPISEHNRLYWYRQTLGQGPEFLTYFQNEAQLEKSRLLSDRFSAERPKGSFSTLEIQRTEQGDSAMYLCASSLERSLNQPQHFGDGTRLSIL.

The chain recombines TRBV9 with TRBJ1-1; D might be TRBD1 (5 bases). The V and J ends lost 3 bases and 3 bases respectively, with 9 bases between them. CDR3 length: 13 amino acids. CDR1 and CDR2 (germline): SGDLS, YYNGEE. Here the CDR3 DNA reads TGTGCCAGCAGCGGGGGCGGGGACACTGAAGCTTTCTTT. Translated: CASSGGGDTEAFF.